A selection of T cell receptor beta chains follows, all from one sample in a study of shared clonotypes between healthy human individuals. Produced via immunoSEQ multiplex PCR; TCRdb's table is partial and in-frame only. Of 2 million to 2.5 million clones in the sample, 90% to 95% were seen once. Sequences were obtained from naive CD4+ T cells from PBMCs. These receptors originate from a man aged 18 to 29 in good health. Some clones in this sample may be carry-over from other donors' samples. Each CDR3 is given without its conserved first and last residue. The D gene is left open where the match is weak.

TRBD1 TRBJ1-3 TRBV18 ASSGQGVDTIY
TRBD2 TRBJ2-5 TRBV5-1 ASSLPGEGQVTTQY
- TRBJ2-7 TRBV25-1 ASSEGGDEQY
- TRBJ2-7 TRBV5-1 ASSLGPRSYEQY
TRBD1 TRBJ1-4 TRBV28 ASSYWGTGGEKLF
TRBD2 TRBJ2-1 TRBV7-3 ASSPRTSVNEQF
TRBD1 TRBJ2-1 TRBV5-8 ASSPWGTAYNEQF
TRBD1 TRBJ1-6 TRBV13 ASSLQGAYNSPLH
- TRBJ2-2 TRBV30 AWRGGAIGELF
- TRBJ2-3 TRBV2 ASSEAYQASTDTQY
- TRBJ1-1 TRBV29-1 SVVAQGRGDYGAF
- TRBJ2-1 TRBV30 AWCSVSSYNEQF
- TRBJ2-6 TRBV29-1 SVGKHLTGANVLT
TRBD1 TRBJ1-5 TRBV28 ASSLSRGRRSNQPQH
- TRBJ1-1 TRBV9 ASSVSRVTTEAF
- TRBJ1-5 TRBV18 ASSITANQPQH
- TRBJ2-3 TRBV7-2 ASSKNPDTQY
TRBD1 TRBJ2-3 TRBV7-9 ASSGDSPRTDTQY
- TRBJ2-2 TRBV9 ASSVDLYTGELF
- TRBJ2-3 TRBV5-1 ASSFGTDTQY
- TRBJ2-7 TRBV5-1 ASSLAADYEQY
TRBD1 TRBJ2-5 TRBV11-2 ASSPWTGFRETQY
TRBD1 TRBJ1-2 TRBV6-5 ASSRQGVGYGYT
- TRBJ1-1 TRBV28 ASSSRKGQAF
- TRBJ1-2 TRBV5-1 ASSLALRGYGYT
TRBD2 TRBJ2-7 TRBV5-1 ASSYGTSGTFSYEQY
- TRBJ2-5 TRBV7-3 ASSSGGSQETRY
- TRBJ1-2 TRBV9 ASIRGGGDYGYT
- TRBJ1-1 TRBV27 ASSLSSTKNTEAF
TRBD1 TRBJ1-1 TRBV5-1 ASSLVAGGAYTEAF
TRBD2 TRBJ2-3 TRBV5-4 ASSSHRDYNTDTQY
TRBD1 TRBJ2-7 TRBV7-2 ASSPKTGYEQY
- TRBJ2-7 TRBV6-5 ASTQGGLGREQY
- TRBJ1-3 TRBV7-3 ASSLSSPGAGNTIY
- TRBJ1-1 TRBV20-1 SAVKNTEAF
- TRBJ2-1 TRBV29-1 SGGRSSYNEQF
TRBD1 TRBJ1-1 TRBV6-6 ASREDRLNTEAF
- TRBJ2-5 TRBV19 ASSMGRAWETQY
- TRBJ1-3 TRBV28 ASRWTLRGNTIY